This T cell receptor beta chain was profiled in a study of T cell responses to AZD1222 COVID-19 vaccine. Findings of the study overall: Seropositive at baseline were only a handful of AZD1222 recipients. Clonal diversity was possibly underestimated; the donors were predominantly white British and more often female. The span of vaccine-associated CD4 TCRs extended across spike, with dominance at 160-218 and 743-854.

Data came from immunoSEQ multiplex PCR; TCRdb stores just in-frame clones and leaves some out. This table has around 140,000 clones, approximately 90% appearing once. The CDR3 is made up of 13 amino acids. The trim removed 4 bases at V and 2 bases at J, leaving 3 bases unmatched. Germline V gene data show CDR1 as SGHKS and CDR2 as YYEKEE (reference sequence). This clone was counted once. Its antigen is undetermined. Sequenced material: peripheral blood, taken on day 0 of AZD1222 vaccination. The clonotype originates from an adult in good health. The rearrangement links TRBV5-5 to TRBJ2-7, with 7 bases that match TRBD1. CDR3 DNA: TGTGCCAGCAGCCAACAGGGGACCTACGAGCAGTACTTC. Amino acids: CASSQQGTYEQYF.